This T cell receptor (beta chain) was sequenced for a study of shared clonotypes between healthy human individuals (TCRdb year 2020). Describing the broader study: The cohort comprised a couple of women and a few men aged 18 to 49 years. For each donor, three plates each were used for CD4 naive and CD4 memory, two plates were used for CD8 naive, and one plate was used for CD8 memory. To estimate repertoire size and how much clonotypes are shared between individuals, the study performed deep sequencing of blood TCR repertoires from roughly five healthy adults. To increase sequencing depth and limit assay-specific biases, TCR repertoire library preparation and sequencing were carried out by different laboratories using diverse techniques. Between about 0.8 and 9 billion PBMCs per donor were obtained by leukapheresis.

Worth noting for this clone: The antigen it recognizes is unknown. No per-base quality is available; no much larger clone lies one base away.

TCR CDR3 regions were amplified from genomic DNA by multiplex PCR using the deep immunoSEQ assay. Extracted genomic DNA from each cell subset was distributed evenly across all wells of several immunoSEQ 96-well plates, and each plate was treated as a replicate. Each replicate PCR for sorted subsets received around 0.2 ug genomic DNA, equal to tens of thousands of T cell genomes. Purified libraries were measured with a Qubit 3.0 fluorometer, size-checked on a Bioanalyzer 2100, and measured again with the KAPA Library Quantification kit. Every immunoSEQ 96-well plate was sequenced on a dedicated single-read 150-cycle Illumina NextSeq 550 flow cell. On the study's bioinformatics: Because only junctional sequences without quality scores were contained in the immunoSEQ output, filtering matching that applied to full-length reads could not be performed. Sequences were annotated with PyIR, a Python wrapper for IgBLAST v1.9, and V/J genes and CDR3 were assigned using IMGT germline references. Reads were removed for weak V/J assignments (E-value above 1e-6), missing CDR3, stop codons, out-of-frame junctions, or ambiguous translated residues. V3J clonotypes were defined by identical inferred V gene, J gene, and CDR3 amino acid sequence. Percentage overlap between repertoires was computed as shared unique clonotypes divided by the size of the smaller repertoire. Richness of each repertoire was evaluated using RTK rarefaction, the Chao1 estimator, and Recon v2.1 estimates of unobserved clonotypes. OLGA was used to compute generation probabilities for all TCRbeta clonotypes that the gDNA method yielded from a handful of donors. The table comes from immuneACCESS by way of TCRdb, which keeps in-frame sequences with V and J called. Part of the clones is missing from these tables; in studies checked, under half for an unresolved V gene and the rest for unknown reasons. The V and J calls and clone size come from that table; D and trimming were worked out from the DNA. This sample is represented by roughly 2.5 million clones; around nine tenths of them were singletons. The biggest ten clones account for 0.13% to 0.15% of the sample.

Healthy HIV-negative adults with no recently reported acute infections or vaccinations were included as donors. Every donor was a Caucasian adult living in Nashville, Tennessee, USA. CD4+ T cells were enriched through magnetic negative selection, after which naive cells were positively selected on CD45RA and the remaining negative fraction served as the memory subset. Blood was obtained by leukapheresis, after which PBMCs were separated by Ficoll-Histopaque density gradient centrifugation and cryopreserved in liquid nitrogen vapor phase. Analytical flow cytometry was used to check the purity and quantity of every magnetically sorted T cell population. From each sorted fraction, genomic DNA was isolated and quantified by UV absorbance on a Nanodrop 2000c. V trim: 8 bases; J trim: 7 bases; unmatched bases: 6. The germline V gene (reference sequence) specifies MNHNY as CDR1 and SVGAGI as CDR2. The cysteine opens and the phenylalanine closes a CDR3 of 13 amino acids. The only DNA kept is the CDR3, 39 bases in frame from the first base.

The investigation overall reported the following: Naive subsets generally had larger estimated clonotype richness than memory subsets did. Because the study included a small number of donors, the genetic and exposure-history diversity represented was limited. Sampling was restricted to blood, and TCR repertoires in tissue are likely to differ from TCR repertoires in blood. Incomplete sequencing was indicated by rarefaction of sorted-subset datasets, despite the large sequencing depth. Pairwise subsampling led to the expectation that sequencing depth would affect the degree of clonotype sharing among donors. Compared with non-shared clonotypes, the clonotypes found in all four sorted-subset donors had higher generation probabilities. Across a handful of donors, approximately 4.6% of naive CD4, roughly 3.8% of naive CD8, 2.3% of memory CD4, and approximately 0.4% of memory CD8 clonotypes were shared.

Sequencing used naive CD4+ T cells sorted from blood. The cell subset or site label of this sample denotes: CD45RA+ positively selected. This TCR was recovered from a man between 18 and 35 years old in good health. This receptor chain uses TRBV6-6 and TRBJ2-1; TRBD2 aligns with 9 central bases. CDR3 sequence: CASRSGRWNEQFF. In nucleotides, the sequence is TGTGCCAGCCGCAGCGGGAGGTGGAATGAGCAGTTCTTC.